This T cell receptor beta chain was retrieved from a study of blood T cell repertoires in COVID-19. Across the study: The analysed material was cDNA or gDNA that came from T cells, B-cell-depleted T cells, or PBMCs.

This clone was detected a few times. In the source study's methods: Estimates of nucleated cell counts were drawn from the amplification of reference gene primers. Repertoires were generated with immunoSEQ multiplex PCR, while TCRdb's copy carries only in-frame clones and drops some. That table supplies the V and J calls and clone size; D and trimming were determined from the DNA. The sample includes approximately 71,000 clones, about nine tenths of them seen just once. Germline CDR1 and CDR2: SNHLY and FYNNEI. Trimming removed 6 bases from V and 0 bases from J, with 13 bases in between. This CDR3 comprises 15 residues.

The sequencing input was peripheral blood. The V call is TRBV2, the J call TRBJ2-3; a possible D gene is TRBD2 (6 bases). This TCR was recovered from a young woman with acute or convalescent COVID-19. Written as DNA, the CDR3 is TGTGCCAGCAGGGCGCGGGGAGAGAGCACAGATACGCAGTATTTT. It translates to CASRARGESTDTQYF.